This record covers a single T cell receptor (beta chain). The data derive from a study of T cells after yellow fever vaccination. Study in general: SMART-Seq v4 Ultra Low Input served to prepare low-cell-number fractions.

V was trimmed by 1 base and J by 5 bases, leaving 5 bases between them. The CDR3 runs 12 residues. CDR1 is MNHEY and CDR2 is SVGEGT in the germline V gene. MiXCR was run by TCRdb on the 5' RACE reads, yielding one entry per CDR3 protein. The sample shows 250,000 or so distinct CDR3 sequences, approximately 6.3% of them seen only once. The starting material was CD4+ T cells sorted from PBMCs, obtained on the day of the yellow fever booster vaccination. This receptor was obtained from a man between 25 and 39 years old who received the YFV17D yellow fever vaccine. This chain links TRBV6-2 or TRBV6-3 with TRBJ1-1; D unclear. The CDR3 spells CASSYLVTEAFF. The CDR3 bases are TGTGCCAGCAGTTACTTGGTTACTGAAGCTTTCTTT.